Reported below is one T cell receptor beta chain. Its antigen is undetermined. This CDR3 comprises 13 residues. Looked up from germline, CDR1 is SQVTM and CDR2 is ANQGSEA. V was clipped by 3 bases and J by 1 base, with 10 bases between them. A TCRbeta library incorporating unique molecular identifiers was prepared. Each CDR3 protein gets one entry after TCRdb re-called the PCR reads with MiXCR. The table shows about 830,000 distinct CDR3 sequences, with 16% occurring only once. These data belong to a study of T-cell reconstitution after alpha-beta-depleted transplantation in children. Study results and limitations: Surviving recipient T cells and thymic progenitors produced the high day-60 TCRbeta diversity seen in some patients. It was newly produced T cells that mostly accounted for T-cell counts and diversity one year after transplant. Several hundred expanded graft clones reportedly supplied alpha-beta T cells about two months after transplant.

The origin of this receptor is a male patient between 5 and 17 years old who had a stem cell transplant for acute lymphoblastic leukemia, so the T cells may come from the graft donor. The sequences come from PBMCs, mostly from graft donor cells, collected 360 days after TCRalphabeta/CD19-depleted stem cell transplant. V usage is TRBV29-1 and J usage is TRBJ2-7; D ambiguous. The CDR3 region has the DNA TGCAGCGTTGAGTCGGCCAGATCCTACGAGCAGTACTTC. Translated, it gives CSVESARSYEQYF.